This T cell receptor beta chain was sequenced for a study of HIV-infected patients and healthy controls. This clonotype was seen more than once but under ten times. CDR1 is SGHTA and CDR2 is FQGNSA in the germline V gene. This CDR3 has 12 residues. Deletions cut 3 bases from V and 6 bases from J, with 7 bases between. From the 5' RACE reads, TCRdb called clonotypes with MiXCR, one entry per CDR3 protein. Of about 64,000 distinct CDR3 sequences listed, around 21% are singletons. This chain links TRBV7-2 with TRBJ2-3; D gene uncertain. The TCR was taken from a human donor in good health. What was sequenced was CD4+ T cells from blood. The CDR3 is CASSFNYDTQYF. The CDR3 DNA is TGTGCCAGCAGCTTTAATTATGATACGCAGTATTTT.